Detailed here is one TCR beta chain. This entry is derived from a study of blood T cell repertoires in COVID-19. Study overall: T cells, B-cell-depleted T cells, or PBMCs supplied cDNA or gDNA.

CDR1 is SGHKS and CDR2 is YYEKEE in the germline V gene (reference sequence). The length of the CDR3 is 16 residues. The V gene lost 1 base and the J gene lost 2 bases, with 15 bases spanning the gap. TCRdb's table, derived via immunoSEQ multiplex PCR, lists solely in-frame clones and lacks some. Here the sample spans 250,000 to 350,000 clones, about 90% being singletons. Sequencing used peripheral blood. V is TRBV5-5 and J is TRBJ1-2; D might be TRBD1 (5 bases). The clonotype was recovered from a woman aged 50 to 60 who had recovered from COVID-19. The CDR3 loop reads CASSLRQGLSNYGYTF. CDR3 in DNA: TGTGCCAGCAGCTTGCGGCAGGGACTATCCAACTATGGCTACACCTTC.